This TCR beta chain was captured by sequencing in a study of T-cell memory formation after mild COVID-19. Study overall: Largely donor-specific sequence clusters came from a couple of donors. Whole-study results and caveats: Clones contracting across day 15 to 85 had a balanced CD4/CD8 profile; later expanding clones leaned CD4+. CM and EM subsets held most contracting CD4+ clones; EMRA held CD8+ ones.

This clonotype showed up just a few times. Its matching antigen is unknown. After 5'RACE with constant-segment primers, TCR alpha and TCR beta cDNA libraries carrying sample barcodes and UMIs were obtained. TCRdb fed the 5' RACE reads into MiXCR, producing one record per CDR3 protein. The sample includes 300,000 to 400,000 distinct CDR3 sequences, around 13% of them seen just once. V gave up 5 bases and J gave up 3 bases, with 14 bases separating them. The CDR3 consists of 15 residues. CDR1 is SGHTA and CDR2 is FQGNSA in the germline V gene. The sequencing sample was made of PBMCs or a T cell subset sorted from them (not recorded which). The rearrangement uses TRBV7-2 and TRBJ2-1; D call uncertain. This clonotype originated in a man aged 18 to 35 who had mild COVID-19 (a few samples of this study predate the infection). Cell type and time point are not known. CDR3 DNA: TGTGCCAGCAGCCCAAGCCGCGCGAACTACAATGAGCAGTTCTTC. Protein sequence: CASSPSRANYNEQFF.